This TCR beta chain stems from a study of beta chain features in type 1 diabetes. The CDR3 sequence is 17 residues long. Unmatched junction bases numbered 15, after V lost 5 bases and J lost 5 bases. Germline V gene sequence: CDR1 SEHNR, CDR2 FQNEAQ (reference sequence). Expressed TCRB transcripts were sequenced because the entire RNA isolate underwent reverse transcription. The average output of naive, central memory and regulatory T cell samples was about 3.3 million reads. Using immunoSEQ multiplex PCR, the repertoire was profiled, and TCRdb retains in-frame clones only, with some absent. Altogether more than 55,000 clones are present, 40% to 60% being singletons, with the ten largest covering around 2.5%. Only a few counts were recorded for this clone. Its antigen is as yet unknown. The study, taken as a whole, reports: People with Type 1 diabetes carried modestly yet significantly shorter TCRB CDR3s in all four CD4+ subsets. A closer apparent resemblance between naive, central memory and Treg TCRB repertoires was seen in patients than in healthy donors.

V and J are TRBV7-9 and TRBJ2-1, with 7 bases aligning to TRBD1. The sample taken for sequencing was Tregs from blood. The source is a woman aged 40 to 50 with type 1 diabetes. CDR3 sequence reads: CASSNLGGRQGNNEQFF. As DNA, the CDR3 is TGTGCCAGCAGCAACCTAGGGGGCAGACAAGGTAACAATGAGCAGTTCTTC.